Listed below are T cell receptor beta chains from one sample, sequenced in a study of T-cell memory formation after mild COVID-19. MiXCR, applied by TCRdb to the 5' RACE reads, yields one record per CDR3 protein. Here the sample spans about 470,000 distinct CDR3 sequences, 18% being singletons. The sample consisted of PBMCs or a T cell subset sorted from them (not recorded which). The receptors were gathered from an adult woman who had mild COVID-19 (a few samples of this study predate the infection). Cell type and time point are not known. Each CDR3 is given with its conserved first and last residue. Fields, in order: V gene, D gene, J gene, clone size, CDR3 DNA, CDR3 protein. The D gene is left open where the match is weak. Where a row states a size, it is once, few, many or the class of an expanded clone; other rows omit it.

TRBV4-2,NA,TRBJ2-7,few,TGTGCCAGCAGCCCTGAGGGGCAGGGGATCTACGAGCAGTACTTC,CASSPEGQGIYEQYF
TRBV11-3,TRBD2,TRBJ2-1,few,TGTGCCAGCAGCTTCACGGGAGGGCCGGGTAATGAGCAGTTCTTC,CASSFTGGPGNEQFF
TRBV5-1,NA,TRBJ2-1,few,TGCGCCAGACGCCTTAACGGCGGGAACTACAATGAGCAGTTCTTC,CARRLNGGNYNEQFF
TRBV7-8,NA,TRBJ2-7,few,TGTGCCAGCAGCCCCTTTGGGTGGGAGCAGTACTTC,CASSPFGWEQYF
TRBV20-1,NA,TRBJ2-2,NA,TGCAGTGCTGCAACTGGGCCCACTGGGACACCCGGGGAGCTGTTTTTT,CSAATGPTGTPGELFF
TRBV20-1,TRBD1,TRBJ1-5,NA,TGCAGTGCTTCGGACAGGATATTTAGCAATCAGCCCCAGCATTTT,CSASDRIFSNQPQHF
TRBV7-9,NA,TRBJ2-5,many,NA,CASSQFFGTRGQETQYF
TRBV20-1,NA,TRBJ1-5,NA,TGCAGTGCTAGAGGATCCGGGACCGATCAGCCCCAGCATTTT,CSARGSGTDQPQHF
TRBV15,NA,TRBJ2-7,few,TGTGCCACCAGCAGAGGATTAGGGGGGGCCTACGAGCAGTACTTC,CATSRGLGGAYEQYF
TRBV7-9,TRBD1,TRBJ2-1,NA,TGTGCCAGCAGCTCTGGGTCAGGGGGATTCAATGAGCAGTTCTTC,CASSSGSGGFNEQFF
TRBV7-6,NA,TRBJ2-5,NA,TGTGCCAGCAGCTTAACGGATCAGCGGGCGTTTATGTCCCAGTACTTC,CASSLTDQRAFMSQYF
TRBV29-1,NA,TRBJ1-1,NA,TGCAGCGTCCCAGACTGGGCCCATGGGGAAGCTTTCTTT,CSVPDWAHGEAFF
TRBV20-1,TRBD1,TRBJ1-2,NA,TGCAGTGCTTGGGACAGGGCTACTAACTATGGCTACACCTTC,CSAWDRATNYGYTF
TRBV19,NA,TRBJ2-7,NA,TGTGCCAGTAGTACCGACCACTCCTACGAGCAGTACTTC,CASSTDHSYEQYF
TRBV6-1,NA,TRBJ1-4,NA,TGTGCCAGCAGAGCCAGCCCAGGAAAAAAACTGTTTTTT,CASRASPGKKLFF
TRBV24-1,NA,TRBJ2-5,NA,TGTGCCACCAGTGATTTGGGGCAAGGATCGACCCAGTACTTC,CATSDLGQGSTQYF
TRBV7-2,NA,TRBJ1-2,NA,TGTGCCAGCAGCTTAGGGTGGGGTTCAAACTATGGCTACACCTTC,CASSLGWGSNYGYTF